Presented here are 18 T cell receptor beta chains from one specimen sequenced in a study of shared clonotypes between healthy human individuals (TCRdb year 2020). Receptors were amplified or captured by the immunoSEQ multiplex PCR assay. TCRdb re-hosts the immuneACCESS table, in-frame sequences only. Its copies lack some clones; in the studies checked, an unresolved V gene accounts for under half of them, and the cause for the rest is not known. This sample holds millions of clones; 85% to 95% were observed only once. The ten largest clones add up to roughly 0.13% of the sample. The source material was naive CD4+ T cells sorted from blood. The cell subset or site label, as the study defines it: CD45RA+ positively selected. Receptors were obtained from a man aged 18 to 30 in good health.

The chain couples TRBV4-3 to TRBJ1-4, with a possible D match to TRBD1 (5 bases). The V end lost 3 bases, the J end lost 8 bases, and 10 bases lay between the germline ends. Germline V gene data show CDR1 as LGHNA and CDR2 as YSLEER. CDR3 length: 13 amino acids. CDR3 in amino acids: CASSQGLLEKLFF. In nucleotides, the CDR3 is TGCGCCAGCAGCCAGGGACTCTTGGAAAAACTGTTTTTT.

The chain carries TRBV27 and TRBJ2-7, with a weak D call TRBD2 (6 bases). Trimming took 10 bases from V and 4 from J, leaving 20 bases between them. Per germline, CDR1 MNHEY and CDR2 SMNVEV (reference sequence). The CDR3 has 14 residues. The DNA of the CDR3 is TGTGCCACCCGGGGGAACCGGGGCAGATACGAGCAGTACTTC. Amino acids: CATRGNRGRYEQYF.

As regards this clone: This specimen includes other DNA sequences encoding the same CDR3. The chain joins TRBV7-9 to TRBJ1-2; TRBD1 aligns across 7 bases. This CDR3 comprises 14 residues. J lost 5 bases, V lost 5 bases, and 8 bases had no gene match. Germline loops: CDR1 SEHNR, CDR2 FQNEAQ (reference sequence). CDR3 region: CASSPRDRVYGYTF. DNA of the CDR3: TGTGCCAGCAGCCCTAGGGACAGAGTTTATGGCTACACCTTC.

J is TRBJ1-6 and V is TRBV19; D perhaps matches TRBD1 (5 bases). The germline V gene has CDR1 LNHDA and CDR2 SQIVND (reference sequence). V was shortened by 5 bases and J by 7 bases, with 18 bases between the two germline ends. The CDR3 has 16 amino acids. The CDR3 DNA sequence: TGTGCCAGTAGTGTCCGGGGGTATGAGAAAAATTCACCCCTCCACTTT. Translation gives CASSVRGYEKNSPLHF.

The CDR3 loop reads CASSFHSNQETQYF. DNA for the CDR3: TGTGCCAGCAGCTTTCATTCTAACCAAGAGACCCAGTACTTC. The chain links TRBV7-2 to TRBJ2-5; D gene ambiguous. V shed 3 bases and J shed 0 bases, with 8 bases lying between them. This CDR3 comprises 14 residues. Germline values: CDR1 SGHTA, CDR2 FQGNSA.

This clone was seen just once. CDR3: CASSPPSVDSPLHF. DNA of the CDR3: TGTGCCAGCTCACCACCCTCAGTAGATTCACCCCTCCACTTT. The rearrangement uses TRBV18 and TRBJ1-6; D not certain. Trimming removed 0 bases from V and 8 bases from J, with 8 bases in between. Germline V gene lookup returns CDR1 KGHSH and CDR2 LQKENI. CDR3 length: 14 residues.

The J gene is TRBJ2-3, the V gene TRBV9; D might be TRBD2 (6 bases). Germline V gene sequence: CDR1 SGDLS, CDR2 YYNGEE. The CDR3 runs 15 residues. Trimming shortened V by 0 bases and J by 6 bases, and 14 bases separated the two germline ends. The CDR3 DNA is TGTGCCAGCAGCGTAGCTCCCCTAGCGCAGGATACGCAGTATTTT. The encoded protein is CASSVAPLAQDTQYF.

The chain carries TRBV6-5 and TRBJ1-2; 11 bases are a match to TRBD1. The V gene end was trimmed by 2 bases and the J gene end by 5 bases; junction bases not matched to a gene: 4. CDR1 MNHEY and CDR2 SVGAGI come from the germline V gene. The CDR3 contains 15 residues. The CDR3 DNA follows: TGTGCCAGCAGTTACGTGGACAGGGGGCCGTATGGCTACACCTTC. It translates to CASSYVDRGPYGYTF.

This chain connects TRBV30 to TRBJ2-5; D is undetermined. CDR3 length equals 14 residues. Trimming stripped 0 bases from V and 1 base from J, with 9 bases between. The germline V gene has CDR1 GTSNPN and CDR2 SVGIG (reference sequence). CDR3 DNA: TGTGCCTGGAGTGTAGGGCGACTCCAAGAGACCCAGTACTTC. Translated: CAWSVGRLQETQYF.

Comment on this clone: Other DNA variants within this sample encode the same CDR3. The rearrangement links TRBV27 to TRBJ1-5, with D unclear. The V and J ends lost 2 bases and 7 bases respectively, with 9 bases between them. The germline V gene has CDR1 MNHEY and CDR2 SMNVEV (reference sequence). The CDR3 is 13 amino acids. CDR3 sequence: CASSLGVGQPQHF. CDR3 nucleotide sequence: TGTGCCAGCAGTTTAGGGGTGGGACAGCCCCAGCATTTT.

CDR3 DNA: TGTGCCAGCAGCTTAGGCGGGGGCGACGAGAGACAGTACTTC. Protein sequence: CASSLGGGDERQYF. The gene calls are TRBV7-9 and TRBJ2-5, with D possibly TRBD2 on 7 matching bases. Trimming cost V 1 base and J 11 bases, with 17 bases left between them. The CDR3 spans 14 residues. Germline V gene sequence: CDR1 SEHNR, CDR2 FQNEAQ (reference sequence).

The V gene is TRBV5-4, the J gene TRBJ1-5; D remains unclear. Deletions cut 0 bases from V and 6 bases from J, with 7 bases between. This CDR3 has 13 residues. Germline CDR1 and CDR2: SGHNT and YYREEE (reference sequence). CDR3 sequence: CASSLDSSQPQHF. The DNA of the CDR3 is TGTGCCAGCAGCTTGGACAGCTCTCAGCCCCAGCATTTT.

The J gene is TRBJ2-1, the V gene TRBV19, with TRBD1 matching 7 bases. The CDR3 is 12 amino acids. Trimming took 3 bases from V and 8 from J; bases not matched to a gene: 1. CDR1 and CDR2 (germline): LNHDA, SQIVND (reference sequence). The chain's CDR3 is CASSIQGDEQFF. The CDR3 DNA reads TGTGCCAGTAGTATTCAGGGGGATGAGCAGTTCTTC.

In regard to this clone: In the same sample, other DNA sequences code for this CDR3. This chain joins TRBV2 and TRBJ1-1, with D unclear. The CDR3 contains 12 residues. Trimming removed 7 bases at V and 1 base at J, with 7 bases between. From germline, CDR1 is SNHLY and CDR2 FYNNEI. Here the CDR3 DNA reads TGTGCCAGCACAGTCACGAACACTGAAGCTTTCTTT. This translates into CASTVTNTEAFF.

The CDR3 sequence: CASSFRDLRIREQYF. DNA of the CDR3: TGTGCCAGCAGCTTCCGGGACCTAAGGATACGCGAGCAGTACTTC. This chain joins TRBV7-9 and TRBJ2-7; D possibly uses TRBD1 or TRBD2 (5 bases each). V was trimmed by 3 bases and J by 6 bases, leaving 18 bases between them. The CDR3 is 15 residues long. Germline assignment: CDR1 SEHNR and CDR2 FQNEAQ (reference sequence).

The genes are TRBV5-4 and TRBJ2-1, with no clear D. Germline V gene data show CDR1 as SGHNT and CDR2 as YYREEE (reference sequence). CDR3 length: 16 amino acids. Trimming cost V 5 bases and J 0 bases, with 15 bases left between them. The CDR3 loop reads CASSSTTGPSYNEQFF. The CDR3 DNA sequence: TGTGCCAGCAGTTCAACTACCGGGCCCTCCTACAATGAGCAGTTCTTC.

The V and J genes are TRBV11-1 and TRBJ1-6, with 8 nucleotides matching TRBD1. J gave up 10 bases and V 5 bases, and 4 bases lay outside the gene matches. The CDR3 is 13 residues long. Looked up from germline, CDR1 is SGHAT and CDR2 is FQDESV (reference sequence). The chain's CDR3 is CASSGGQGSPLHF. In DNA form, the CDR3 reads TGTGCCAGCAGCGGAGGACAGGGCTCACCCCTCCACTTT.

This chain connects TRBV9 to TRBJ1-6; 7 nucleotides align to TRBD1. V was pared by 4 bases and J by 7 bases, with 5 bases of the junction left unmatched. This CDR3 spans 14 amino acids. Germline loops: CDR1 SGDLS, CDR2 YYNGEE. The chain's CDR3 is CASSPGTVNSPLHF. The DNA for the CDR3 is TGTGCCAGCAGCCCCGGGACAGTAAATTCACCCCTCCACTTT.